The 18 T cell receptor beta chains given below trace back to one sample, sequenced in a study of metastatic and nonmetastatic thyroid tumors. Each patient came to thyroid surgery without any prior treatment (of any kind). Via MiXCR, TCRdb re-called the PCR reads. The table records around 30,000 clones, 20% to 30% of them present only once. Material for sequencing was blood. All receptors derive from a female donor with papillary thyroid cancer or a benign thyroid nodule (not recorded which). Some clones in this sample may be carry-over from other donors' samples.

This clone showed up just once. The rearrangement joins TRBV7-8 to TRBJ2-7; 7 positions agree with TRBD2. The CDR3 consists of 15 residues. CDR1 is SGHVS and CDR2 is FQNEAQ in the germline V gene. V was pared by 2 bases and J by 2 bases, with 6 bases of the junction left unmatched. CDR3 protein: CASSLQPGGTYEQYF. CDR3 DNA sequence: TGTGCCAGCAGCTTACAGCCGGGAGGAACCTACGAGCAGTACTTC.

About this clone: Its ends do not fully match the called genes, so a read error is possible. V and J are TRBV7-9 and TRBJ1-2, with D perhaps TRBD1 (5 bases). The length of the CDR3 is 15 residues. Per the germline V gene, CDR1 is SEHNR and CDR2 is FQNEAQ (reference sequence). The CDR3 region has the DNA TGTGCCAGCAGCTTAGTTCGTGGGGCGGCCTATGTCTACACCTTC. Amino acid sequence: CASSLVRGAAYVYTF.

This clone occurred many times. The genes are TRBV29-1 and TRBJ1-1; D ambiguous. Germline V lookup: CDR1 SQVTM, CDR2 ANQGSEA. V dropped 5 bases and J dropped 0 bases, with 4 bases sitting between them. CDR3 size: 11 residues. The CDR3 region is CSVSVNTEAFF. CDR3 in DNA: TGCAGCGTTTCCGTGAACACTGAAGCTTTCTTT. Drawing the rest from reference TRBV29-1 and TRBJ1-1, the complete variable domain is SAVISQKPSRDICQRGTSLTIQCQVDSQVTMMFWYRQQPGQSLTLIATANQGSEATYESGFVIDKFPISRPNLTFSTLTVSNMSPEDSSIYLCSVSVNTEAFFGQGTRLTVV.

Of note for this clone: At one end, the junction sequence differs from germline, possibly due to a read error. The V call is TRBV27, the J call TRBJ1-1, with a possible D match to TRBD1 (5 bases). This CDR3 is built from 14 residues. Germline-derived CDR1 and CDR2 are MNHEY and SMNVEV (reference sequence). The CDR3 DNA reads TGTGCCAGCCGTTTAGGTCAGGGAAACACTGAAGATTTCTTT. Amino acids: CASRLGQGNTEDFF.

By frequency in the sample, this clone is medium-sized. The V gene is TRBV12-3 or TRBV12-4, the J gene TRBJ1-2; TRBD1 is a possible D gene (5 bases). Trimming shortened V by 8 bases and J by 0 bases, and 16 bases separated the two germline ends. The CDR3 runs to 15 residues. The CDR3 DNA follows: TGTGCCAGCGGCCCCCTGAGGGGAACTAACTATGGCTACACCTTC. Translation: CASGPLRGTNYGYTF.

This clone came up many times. The chain has TRBV30 and TRBJ2-7; unclear D gene. Trimming took 0 bases from V and 7 from J, leaving 7 bases between them. The CDR3 has 11 residues. The germline CDR1 and CDR2 sequences are GTSNPN and SVGIG (reference sequence). As DNA, the CDR3 is TGTGCCTGGAGTGTACTGATGGAGCAGTACTTC. It is translated as CAWSVLMEQYF.

Comment on this clone: No conserved phenylalanine or tryptophan is present at the end of the CDR3, so a read error is the likely explanation. The chain carries TRBV3-1 and TRBJ1-2; possibly TRBD1 for D (5 bases). The germline V gene encodes CDR1 LGHDT and CDR2 YNNKEL (reference sequence). The CDR3 spans 13 residues. Trimming left V 2 bases short and J 4 bases short, with 8 bases between. In DNA, the CDR3 is TGTGCCAGCAGCCAACTTGGGGCCTATGGCTACACCGTC. Its translation: CASSQLGAYGYTV.

This clone was seen ten or more times. The CDR3 DNA is TGTGCCACCAGTGATCGGTGGTATCAGCCCCAGCATTTT. It encodes CATSDRWYQPQHF. The chain links TRBV24-1 to TRBJ1-5; D gene ambiguous. Germline V gives CDR1 KGHDR, CDR2 SFDVKD. The CDR3 spans 13 residues. The V gene lost 3 bases and the J gene lost 5 bases, with 7 bases spanning the gap.

This clone was counted ten times or more. The genes are TRBV28 and TRBJ2-5, with TRBD2 matching over 8 bases. The CDR3 covers 16 residues. V trimming: 2 bases; J trimming: 1 base; junction bases outside the gene matches: 6. CDR1 is MDHEN and CDR2 is SYDVKM in the germline V gene. The CDR3 region is CASSLKYGRAQETQYF. The CDR3 DNA is TGTGCCAGCAGTTTAAAATACGGGAGGGCCCAAGAGACCCAGTACTTC.

This clone was seen only once. The chain recombines TRBV5-1 with TRBJ2-7, with a possible D match to TRBD1 (8 bases). The CDR3 covers 15 residues. Deletions cut 1 base from V and 2 bases from J, with 13 bases between. Germline assignment: CDR1 SGHRS and CDR2 YFSETQ. The DNA for the CDR3 is TGCGCCAGCAGCTTGCAAACAGGGGGGGCCTACGAGCAGTACTTC. As protein: CASSLQTGGAYEQYF.

Comment on this clone: The conserved closing phenylalanine or tryptophan is absent in this CDR3, likely reflecting a read error. It is unclear where the CDR3 begins or ends on the DNA, so no DNA is shown, and the CDR3 is as TCRdb lists it. This chain links TRBV6-1 with TRBJ2-3. The CDR3 spans 13 amino acids, including both terminal residues. CDR1 MNHNS and CDR2 SASEGT come from the germline V gene. CDR3 sequence reads: CASSPTSSDTQSL.

This clone was observed at least ten times. The chain recombines TRBV7-8 with TRBJ1-4; D not resolved. The germline V gene has CDR1 SGHVS and CDR2 FQNEAQ. The CDR3 runs to 12 residues. Trimming took 1 base from V and 13 from J, leaving 10 bases between them. The CDR3 here is CASSLVSSALFF. CDR3 sequence (DNA): TGTGCCAGCAGCTTAGTAAGCTCGGCACTGTTTTTT.

This clone occurred many times. The gene calls are TRBV5-6 and TRBJ1-1, with D tentatively TRBD1 (5 bases). The germline V gene has CDR1 SGHDT and CDR2 YYEEEE. The length of the CDR3 is 16 residues. Trimming pared 3 bases from V and 5 bases from J, leaving 20 bases between. The CDR3 region is CASSYRRGQVDTEAFF. The DNA of the CDR3 is TGTGCCAGCAGCTATAGAAGGGGTCAGGTCGATACTGAAGCTTTCTTT.

The chain combines TRBV20-1 with TRBJ1-2; 8 bases map to TRBD1. V lost 7 bases to trimming and J lost 6 bases; unmatched junction nucleotides: 7. Germline assignment: CDR1 DFQATT and CDR2 SNEGSKA (reference sequence). The CDR3 length is 12 residues. Here the CDR3 DNA reads TGCAGTGTAACCAGGGGGCCAAATGGCTACACCTTC. Residues: CSVTRGPNGYTF.

The sample holds many counts of this clone. CDR3 loop: CASSPYFDGNQPQHF. The CDR3 DNA follows: TGTGCCAGCAGTCCTTACTTCGACGGGAATCAGCCCCAGCATTTT. The chain uses TRBV27 and TRBJ1-5; D is undetermined. Germline V gives CDR1 MNHEY, CDR2 SMNVEV (reference sequence). The CDR3 length is 15 residues. V shed 5 bases and J shed 4 bases, with 15 bases lying between them.

Turning to this clone: Given the absence of the conserved phenylalanine or tryptophan at the CDR3 end, a read error is likely. The rearrangement links TRBV6-2 or TRBV6-3 to TRBJ2-5; no clear D gene. CDR3 length equals 10 residues. The germline CDR1 and CDR2 sequences are MNHEY and SVGEGT. The CDR3 is CASSDENQYV. CDR3 nucleotide sequence: TGTGCCAGCAGTGACGAGAACCAGTACGTC.

This clone was picked up a small number of times. One end of the junction does not line up with germline, which may come from a read error. V usage is TRBV18 and J usage is TRBJ2-5; D call uncertain. Germline lookup yields CDR1 KGHSH and CDR2 LQKENI. The CDR3 consists of 14 residues. This chain's CDR3 is CASPPSYLEETQYF. For the CDR3, the DNA is TGCGCCAGCCCACCTTCGTATCTGGAAGAGACCCAGTACTTC.

The V gene is TRBV20-1, the J gene TRBJ1-1; D uncertain. With 0 bases removed from V and 1 base from J, the gap between germline ends came to 9 bases. Germline V CDR1 and CDR2: DFQATT, SNEGSKA (reference sequence). CDR3 length: 14 amino acids. CDR3 sequence reads: CSARDPSSNTEAFF. CDR3 nucleotides: TGCAGTGCTAGAGATCCCAGCTCGAACACTGAAGCTTTCTTT.